Included here is one T cell receptor (beta chain) sequence, with context. Only a few counts were recorded for this clonotype. The antigen it binds to is not known. One base away there is no much larger clone; base qualities are not given. The sample comes from a study of T cells of healthy individuals (dated 2018 in TCRdb). From V the trimming removes 0 bases and from J it removes 2 bases, while the gene matches leave 8 bases of the junction unaccounted for. The CDR3 has 17 amino acids, counting the end cysteine and phenylalanine. The retained sequence is limited to the CDR3, 51 bases, with the frame set at the first base. Receptor amplification or capture employed 5' RACE. TCRdb names Illumina MiSeq as the instrument used. TCRdb handled the public reads itself, with Q25 trimming in fastp and clone calling in MiXCR, and kept productive beta chains. Records with the same CDR3 protein are collapsed into one entry carrying the most frequent genes and DNA. The sample profile shows around 53,000 distinct CDR3 sequences; roughly 15% of them were found once. The ten top clones hold 15% to 20% of the sample.

Recombination linked TRBV23-1 to TRBJ2-3; TRBD2 lines up with 7 middle nucleotides. TRBV23-1 is an open reading frame, and its role is uncertain. The source of this sequence is a human donor in good health. The encoded CDR3 is CASSQSTGRPHTDTQYF. The nucleotide sequence reads TGCGCCAGCAGTCAATCGACCGGGAGGCCCCACACAGATACGCAGTATTTT.